Listed below are T cell receptor beta chains from one sample, sequenced in a study of blood T cell repertoires in COVID-19. Produced via immunoSEQ multiplex PCR; TCRdb's table is partial and in-frame only. The table includes 30,000 to 35,000 clones, nearly 80% detected once. The sequenced sample consisted of peripheral blood. Receptors originate from a man older than 75 with acute or convalescent COVID-19. Each CDR3 is given with its conserved first and last residue. D genes are given only for firm matches. Clone size is shown for a subset of rows, as once, few, many or a class of expanded clone.

j_gene	d_gene	v_gene	abundance	CDR3aa	CDR3nt
TRBJ2-5	-	TRBV30	-	CAWTTASETQYF	TGTGCCTGGACAACTGCATCGGAGACCCAGTACTTC
TRBJ2-1	-	TRBV6-5	-	CASRYTGNNEQFF	TGTGCCAGCAGATATACTGGTAACAATGAGCAGTTCTTC
TRBJ1-4	TRBD1	TRBV5-4	-	CASSSGQGLFNEKLFF	TGTGCCAGCAGCTCGGGACAGGGCCTTTTTAATGAAAAACTGTTTTTT
TRBJ1-2	-	TRBV19	-	CASSRSGVYGYTF	TGTGCCAGTAGTCGCTCCGGAGTGTATGGCTACACCTTC
TRBJ2-5	-	TRBV19	-	CASSTYDTPRETQYF	TGTGCCAGTAGTACCTATGACACCCCAAGGGAGACCCAGTACTTC
TRBJ2-3	-	TRBV2	-	CASGWQGGTDTQYF	TGTGCCAGCGGGTGGCAGGGTGGCACAGATACGCAGTATTTT
TRBJ2-7	TRBD2	TRBV3-1/TRBV3-2	-	CASSQDSWLAGGPSVLHEQYF	TGTGCCAGCAGCCAAGATTCGTGGCTAGCGGGAGGGCCTTCGGTGCTTCACGAGCAGTACTTC
TRBJ1-3	-	TRBV6-6	few	CASSPGQGNTIYF	TGTGCCAGCAGTCCAGGACAGGGAAACACCATATATTTT
TRBJ2-1	TRBD1	TRBV28	few	CASSFAGTGSYNEQFF	TGTGCCAGCAGTTTCGCTGGGACAGGTTCCTACAATGAGCAGTTCTTC
TRBJ1-1	-	TRBV11-2	-	CASSLAQMNTEAFF	TGTGCCAGCAGCTTAGCCCAAATGAACACTGAAGCTTTCTTT
TRBJ1-6	-	TRBV12-3/TRBV12-4	once	CASSLDAGSPLHF	TGTGCCAGCAGTTTAGACGCAGGGTCACCCCTCCACTTT
TRBJ1-4	-	TRBV7-9	-	CASRPEGGFNEKLFF	TGTGCCAGCAGGCCCGAAGGGGGATTTAATGAAAAACTGTTTTTT
TRBJ2-2	-	TRBV28	few	CASSFYVFPSRKTETYSGELFF	TGTGCCAGCAGTTTTTATGTTTTCCCATCACGTAAGACAGAAACGTACTCCGGGGAGCTGTTTTTT
TRBJ1-2	TRBD1	TRBV28	-	CASSSPGQGYGYTF	TGTGCCAGCAGTTCCCCCGGACAGGGCTATGGCTACACCTTC
TRBJ1-2	-	TRBV29-1	-	CSATTGRGYTF	TGCAGCGCTACGACAGGTCGTGGCTACACCTTC
TRBJ2-5	-	TRBV7-8	-	CASSLRSSLETQYF	TGTGCCAGCAGCTTGAGATCCTCATTAGAGACCCAGTACTTC
TRBJ1-3	-	TRBV19	few	CASQGSGNTIYF	TGTGCCAGCCAGGGTTCCGGAAACACCATATATTTT
TRBJ2-6	-	TRBV18	-	CASSLQGGWSGANVLTF	TGTGCCAGCTCACTTCAGGGAGGCTGGTCTGGGGCCAACGTCCTGACTTTC
TRBJ2-5	-	TRBV6-4	-	CASSELAGWVVSQETQYF	TGTGCCAGCAGTGAATTGGCAGGGTGGGTTGTGTCCCAAGAGACCCAGTACTTC
TRBJ1-2	TRBD1	TRBV30	few	CAWSLQGSDGYTF	TGTGCCTGGAGTCTACAGGGGTCCGATGGCTACACCTTC
TRBJ2-7	-	TRBV7-2	-	CASSLSLVGGPLWEQYF	TGTGCCAGCAGCTTATCGTTAGTCGGGGGTCCCTTGTGGGAGCAGTACTTC
TRBJ1-2	TRBD1	TRBV7-2	once	CASSLGSPGQGNGYTF	TGTGCCAGCAGCTTAGGGTCACCGGGACAGGGGAATGGCTACACCTTC
TRBJ2-1	-	TRBV6-4	many	CASSEVTGGGKFF	TGTGCCAGCAGTGAGGTAACGGGGGGCGGAAAGTTCTTC
TRBJ2-5	-	TRBV12-2	few	CASRLVTRNTRTRQGWRRKETQYF	TGTGCAAGTCGCTTAGTGACACGAAATACAAGAACCCGACAGGGATGGAGGCGAAAAGAGACCCAGTACTTC
TRBJ2-5	-	TRBV19	-	CASSSRRGGETQYF	TGTGCCAGTAGTAGCCGGAGGGGGGGGGAGACCCAGTACTTC
TRBJ1-5	TRBD1	TRBV6-5	-	CASRATGGISQPQHF	TGTGCCAGCAGAGCCACAGGGGGCATCAGTCAGCCCCAGCATTTT
TRBJ1-5	-	TRBV28	-	CASSPRDLRRERGAFQPQHF	TGTGCCAGCAGTCCCAGGGACTTGAGGCGGGAGAGAGGGGCATTTCAGCCCCAGCATTTT
TRBJ1-1	-	TRBV7-2	-	CASSPARRANTEAFF	TGTGCCAGCAGCCCGGCCCGGCGGGCGAACACTGAAGCTTTCTTT
TRBJ1-5	-	TRBV19	-	CASSIKQYSNQPQHF	TGTGCCAGTAGTATTAAACAGTATAGCAATCAGCCCCAGCATTTT
TRBJ1-4	TRBD1	TRBV7-9	once	CASSLYRQGNEKLFF	TGTGCCAGCAGCTTATACCGACAGGGTAATGAAAAACTGTTTTTT
TRBJ1-5	TRBD1	TRBV6-2/TRBV6-3	-	CASSYSTGSQPQHF	TGTGCCAGCAGTTACTCGACAGGGTCTCAGCCCCAGCATTTT
TRBJ2-7	-	TRBV21-1	-	CASSKEDSLIYEQYF	TGTGCCAGCAGCAAAGAAGACAGCCTTATTTACGAGCAGTACTTC
TRBJ2-7	TRBD2	TRBV11-2	-	CASSPLASGLYEQYF	TGTGCCAGCAGCCCACTAGCTAGCGGCCTCTACGAGCAGTACTTC
TRBJ1-1	-	TRBV24-1	-	CATSDSTGGEAFF	TGTGCCACCAGTGATTCAACCGGGGGAGAAGCTTTCTTT
TRBJ2-1	TRBD1	TRBV10-3	-	CAISGGTGNNEQFF	TGTGCCATCAGTGGAGGGACAGGGAACAATGAGCAGTTCTTC
TRBJ1-4	TRBD1	TRBV6-5	few	CASRGATGSAEKLFF	TGTGCCAGCAGGGGTGCGACAGGGTCTGCTGAAAAACTGTTTTTT
TRBJ1-4	-	TRBV4-3	-	CASSQDLESNEKLFF	TGCGCCAGCAGCCAAGACCTGGAGAGCAATGAAAAACTGTTTTTT
TRBJ1-6	TRBD1	TRBV7-2	-	CASSSRTGVGSPLHF	TGTGCCAGCAGCTCGAGGACAGGGGTGGGTTCACCCCTCCACTTT
TRBJ2-3	-	TRBV27	-	CASSLDWGTDTQYF	TGTGCCAGCAGTCTAGACTGGGGCACAGATACGCAGTATTTT
TRBJ1-3	-	TRBV7-2	once	CASSLRAGNTIYF	TGTGCCAGCAGCTTGAGAGCTGGAAACACCATATATTTT
TRBJ2-3	-	TRBV7-3	-	CASSLDLADTQYF	TGTGCCAGCAGCTTAGACCTAGCTGATACGCAGTATTTT
TRBJ2-5	TRBD2	TRBV7-7	-	CASSLSGSGETQYF	TGTGCTAGCAGCCTTAGCGGGAGTGGAGAGACCCAGTACTTC
TRBJ2-7	-	TRBV3-1/TRBV3-2	once	CASSQVTRGIYEQYF	TGTGCCAGCAGCCAAGTAACTAGGGGGATCTACGAGCAGTACTTC
TRBJ2-5	-	TRBV11-2	-	CASSSWKAQETQYF	TGTGCCAGCAGCTCCTGGAAAGCGCAAGAGACCCAGTACTTC
TRBJ2-3	TRBD1	TRBV5-1	-	CASSFQGQDTQYF	TGCGCCAGCAGCTTCCAGGGACAGGATACGCAGTATTTT
TRBJ1-4	-	TRBV30	-	CALSGANEKLFF	TGTGCCCTTTCGGGGGCTAATGAAAAACTGTTTTTT